The clone carrying this T cell receptor beta chain has only a few counts. Its specificity is unknown. Expressed TCRB transcripts got sequenced, as all isolated RNA was reverse transcribed. Measured with immunoSEQ multiplex PCR; TCRdb has only the in-frame clones, and not every one. The sample holds approximately 100,000 clones, under 30% seen once. The data were obtained in a study of beta chain features in type 1 diabetes. This CDR3 is built from 16 residues. Trimming cost V 2 bases and J 1 base; bases outside gene matches: 6. The V gene's germline CDR1 is SGHTA and CDR2 FQGNSA. Study-wide points: Shorter TCRB CDR3s, moderately but significantly so, marked every one of the four CD4+ subsets in Type 1 diabetes patients.

The sequenced sample was central memory CD4+ T cells from blood. The sequence came from a woman younger than 30 with type 1 diabetes. The rearrangement links TRBV7-2 to TRBJ2-3; 7 nucleotides agree with TRBD2. DNA for the CDR3: TGTGCCAGCAGCTTATATAGCAGCGGGGGCACAGATACGCAGTATTTT. It yields the protein CASSLYSSGGTDTQYF. The full variable domain, its missing parts supplied by reference TRBV7-2 and TRBJ2-3, is GAGVSQSPSNKVTEKGKDVELRCDPISGHTALYWYRQSLGQGLEFLIYFQGNSAPDKSGLPSDRFSAERTGGSVSTLTIQRTQQEDSAVYLCASSLYSSGGTDTQYFGPGTRLTVL.